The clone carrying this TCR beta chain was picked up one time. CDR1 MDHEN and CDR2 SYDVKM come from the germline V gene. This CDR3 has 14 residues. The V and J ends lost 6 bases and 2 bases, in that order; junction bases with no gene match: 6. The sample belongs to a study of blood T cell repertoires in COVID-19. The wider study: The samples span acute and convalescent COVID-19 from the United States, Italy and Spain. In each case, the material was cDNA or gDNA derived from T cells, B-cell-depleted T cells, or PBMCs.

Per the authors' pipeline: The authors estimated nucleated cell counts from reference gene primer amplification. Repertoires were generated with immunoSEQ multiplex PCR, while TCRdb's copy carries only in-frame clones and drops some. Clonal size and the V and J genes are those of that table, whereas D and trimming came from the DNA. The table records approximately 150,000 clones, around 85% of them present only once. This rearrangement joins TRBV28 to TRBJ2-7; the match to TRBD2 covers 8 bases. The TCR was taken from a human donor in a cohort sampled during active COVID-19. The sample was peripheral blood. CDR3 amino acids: CASRFGLATYEQYF. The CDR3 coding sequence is TGTGCCAGCAGGTTCGGACTAGCTACCTACGAGCAGTACTTC.